The 10 T cell receptor beta chains below were found in one sample sequenced in a study of OX40 agonist ivuxolimab in advanced cancers. The library was built by means of the immunoSEQ multiplex PCR assay. Here the immuneACCESS table is served through TCRdb, limited to in-frame sequences with V and J called. Missing clones are a known gap in these copies; in checked studies unresolved V genes cover under half, and the rest lacks a known reason. This sample gives approximately 86,000 clones in total; more than 70% of them show up just once. The ten largest make up approximately 6.5% of the sample. The specimen was CD4+ or CD8+ T cells sorted from blood, collected in a trial of the OX40 agonist ivuxolimab. All receptors derive from an adult with an advanced solid tumor such as melanoma, head and neck, liver or kidney cancer.

The V call is TRBV5-6, the J call TRBJ1-1; D is ambiguous. V gave up 0 bases and J gave up 4 bases, with 13 bases separating them. The germline V gene encodes CDR1 SGHDT and CDR2 YYEEEE. This CDR3 has 15 amino acids. CDR3 region: CASSLESYQLTEAFF. The CDR3 nucleotides are TGTGCCAGCAGCTTGGAATCATACCAACTCACTGAAGCTTTCTTT.

The table lists this clone with a few counts. This rearrangement joins TRBV4-2 to TRBJ1-2; D unresolved. V lost 1 base and J lost 4, with 10 bases in between. Looked up from germline, CDR1 is LGHNA and CDR2 is YNFKEQ. The CDR3 extends over 14 amino acids. Here the CDR3 DNA reads TGTGCCAGCAGCCAAGTCCCAGTTACCTATGGCTACACCTTC. Translated, it gives CASSQVPVTYGYTF.

The V gene is TRBV4-3, the J gene TRBJ2-1, with D tentatively TRBD2 (7 bases). Germline-derived CDR1 and CDR2 are LGHNA and YSLEER. The germline V and J ends were trimmed by 2 bases and 7 bases, with 15 bases remaining between them. The CDR3 has 15 residues. The CDR3 here is CASSQSRGGGNEQFF. The CDR3 DNA sequence: TGCGCCAGCAGCCAATCACGAGGGGGGGGTAATGAGCAGTTCTTC.

This chain uses TRBV6-6 with TRBJ1-1, with D tentatively TRBD1 (5 bases). The CDR3 totals 14 residues. Between the trimmed V and J ends, which lost 2 bases and 4 bases, there was a span of 11 bases. The germline V gene has CDR1 MNHNY and CDR2 SVGAGI (reference sequence). The DNA of the CDR3 is TGTGCCAGCAGTTACGGTCAGAGGGGCACTGAAGCTTTCTTT. As protein: CASSYGQRGTEAFF.

The gene calls are TRBV7-2 and TRBJ2-7; D is unresolved. Germline lookup yields CDR1 SGHTA and CDR2 FQGNSA. Trimming took off 5 bases at V and 0 bases at J, with 17 bases between the two ends. CDR3 length equals 16 residues. CDR3 protein: CASSPTLIGGSYEQYF. The DNA of the CDR3 is TGTGCCAGCAGCCCCACATTAATCGGCGGCTCCTACGAGCAGTACTTC.

V is TRBV7-9 and J is TRBJ2-7; 9 positions match TRBD1. V lost 6 bases, J lost 4 bases, and 13 bases stayed unmatched. The germline V gene encodes CDR1 SEHNR and CDR2 FQNEAQ (reference sequence). The CDR3 runs 16 residues. CDR3 DNA: TGTGCCAGCAGTAAGGGGTCCGGGACAGGGTTTTACGAGCAGTACTTC. Protein product: CASSKGSGTGFYEQYF.

The V and J genes are TRBV19 and TRBJ1-2; possibly TRBD1 for D (6 bases). V was shortened by 4 bases and J by 1 base, with 10 bases between the two germline ends. CDR3 length: 14 residues. Germline loops: CDR1 LNHDA, CDR2 SQIVND (reference sequence). Written as DNA, the CDR3 is TGTGCCAGTAGTACCTCAGGGGATAACTATGGCTACACCTTC. Protein: CASSTSGDNYGYTF.

The genes are TRBV5-4 and TRBJ2-6, with D maybe TRBD2 (7 bases). The CDR3 length is 16 residues. Germline CDR1 and CDR2: SGHNT and YYREEE (reference sequence). V was cut by 7 bases and J by 0 bases, with 14 bases left in between. The CDR3 nucleotides are TGTGCCAGCCGAGGGGGGGCCCTCTCTGGGGCCAACGTCCTGACTTTC. It codes for CASRGGALSGANVLTF.

The V gene is TRBV4-1, the J gene TRBJ2-1; 7 nucleotides match TRBD1. With V trimmed by 3 bases and J by 10 bases, 6 bases remained unmatched. This CDR3 is 13 amino acids long. Germline values: CDR1 MGHRA, CDR2 YSYEKL. CDR3 DNA sequence: TGCGCCAGCAGCCATCCAAGGACAGGCGAGCAGTTCTTC. It translates to CASSHPRTGEQFF.

The J gene is TRBJ1-5, the V gene TRBV6-1; D ambiguous. The CDR3 spans 15 residues. Trimming stripped 3 bases from V and 2 bases from J, with 11 bases between. CDR1 and CDR2 (germline): MNHNS, SASEGT. CDR3: CASSDPSWGNQPQHF. For the CDR3, the DNA is TGTGCCAGCAGTGACCCTTCCTGGGGCAATCAGCCCCAGCATTTT.